This T cell receptor (beta chain) was sequenced in a study of blood T cell repertoires in COVID-19. As for the study in general: The analysed material was cDNA or gDNA that came from T cells, B-cell-depleted T cells, or PBMCs.

In the source study's methods: Estimation of nucleated cell counts was performed using reference gene primer amplification. Assay: immunoSEQ multiplex PCR; the TCRdb copy retains only in-frame clones and omits some. V and J calls and clone size are as listed in that table; D and trimming were resolved from the DNA. Of 250,000 to 300,000 clones listed, 89% were seen once; the top ten hold 0.85% to 0.95%. The CDR3 length is 12 residues. CDR1 and CDR2 (germline): LGHDT, YNNKEL (reference sequence). The V and J ends lost 2 bases and 6 bases respectively, with 5 bases between them. This TCR was recovered from a woman in her 40s who had recovered from COVID-19. The sequenced material came from peripheral blood. This chain uses TRBV3-1 (or the pseudogene TRBV3-2) with TRBJ2-1; D uncertain. The CDR3 sequence is CASSQLANEQFF. The CDR3 bases are TGTGCCAGCAGCCAATTGGCCAATGAGCAGTTCTTC.